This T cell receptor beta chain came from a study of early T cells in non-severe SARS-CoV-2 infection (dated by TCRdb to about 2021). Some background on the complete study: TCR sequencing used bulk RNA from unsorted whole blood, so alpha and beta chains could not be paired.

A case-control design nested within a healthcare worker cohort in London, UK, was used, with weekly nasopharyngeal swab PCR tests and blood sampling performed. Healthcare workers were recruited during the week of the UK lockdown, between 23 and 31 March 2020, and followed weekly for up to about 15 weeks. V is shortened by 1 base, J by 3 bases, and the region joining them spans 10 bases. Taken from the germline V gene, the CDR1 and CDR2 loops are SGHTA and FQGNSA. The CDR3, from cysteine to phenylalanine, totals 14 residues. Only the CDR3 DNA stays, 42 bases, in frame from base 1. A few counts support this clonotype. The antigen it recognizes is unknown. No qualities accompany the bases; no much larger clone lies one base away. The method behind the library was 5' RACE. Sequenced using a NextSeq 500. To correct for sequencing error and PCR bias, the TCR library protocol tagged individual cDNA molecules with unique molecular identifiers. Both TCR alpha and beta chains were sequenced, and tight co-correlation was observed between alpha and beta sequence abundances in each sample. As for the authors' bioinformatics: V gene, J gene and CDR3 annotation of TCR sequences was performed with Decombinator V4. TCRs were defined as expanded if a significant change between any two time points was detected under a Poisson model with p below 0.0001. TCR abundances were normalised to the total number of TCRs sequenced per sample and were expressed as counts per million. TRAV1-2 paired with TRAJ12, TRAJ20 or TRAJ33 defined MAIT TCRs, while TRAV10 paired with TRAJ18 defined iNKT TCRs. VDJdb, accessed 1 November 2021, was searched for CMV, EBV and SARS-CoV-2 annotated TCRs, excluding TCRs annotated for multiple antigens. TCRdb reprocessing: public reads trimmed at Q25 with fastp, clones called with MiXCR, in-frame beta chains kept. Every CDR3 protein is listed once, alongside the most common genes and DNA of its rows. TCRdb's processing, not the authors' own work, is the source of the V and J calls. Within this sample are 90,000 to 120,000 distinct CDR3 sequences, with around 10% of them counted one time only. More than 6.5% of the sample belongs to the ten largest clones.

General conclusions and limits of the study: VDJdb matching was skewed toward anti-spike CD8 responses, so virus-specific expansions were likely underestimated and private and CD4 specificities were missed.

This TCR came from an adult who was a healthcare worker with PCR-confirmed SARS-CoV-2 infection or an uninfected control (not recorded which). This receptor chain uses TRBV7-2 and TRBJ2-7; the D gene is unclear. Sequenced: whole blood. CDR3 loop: CASSLEPTHYEQYF. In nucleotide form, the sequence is TGTGCCAGCAGCTTAGAGCCAACCCACTACGAGCAGTACTTC.